The 12 T cell receptor beta chains given below trace back to one sample, sequenced in a study of sequential checkpoint blockade in melanoma. The protocol was immunoSEQ multiplex PCR, while the TCRdb copy is restricted to in-frame clones and leaves out a portion. Of about 21,000 clones listed, approximately 80% are singletons. Treatment described: randomized to nivolumab then ipilimumab (arm A) or the reverse (arm B). Sample: CD8+ T cells sorted from blood (inferred from file names), taken from a patient given nivolumab and ipilimumab in sequence. The receptors derive from a human donor with melanoma.

This clone has more than one count but fewer than ten. The chain recombines TRBV7-9 with TRBJ2-7; D gene ambiguous. Trimming removed 1 base from V and 5 bases from J, with 9 bases in between. The CDR3 sequence is 13 residues long. Germline V gene lookup returns CDR1 SEHNR and CDR2 FQNEAQ (reference sequence). CDR3 sequence reads: CASSLGVEDEQYF. CDR3 sequence (DNA): TGTGCCAGCAGCTTAGGAGTAGAGGACGAGCAGTACTTC. The full variable domain, its missing parts supplied by reference TRBV7-9 and TRBJ2-7, is DTGVSQNPRHKITKRGQNVTFRCDPISEHNRLYWYRQTLGQGPEFLTYFQNEAQLEKSRLLSDRFSAERPKGSFSTLEIQRTEQGDSAMYLCASSLGVEDEQYFGPGTRLTVT.

The gene calls are TRBV5-4 and TRBJ1-2; D might be TRBD1 (5 bases). Germline CDR1 and CDR2: SGHNT and YYREEE (reference sequence). The CDR3 totals 15 residues. The V and J ends lost 2 bases and 4 bases respectively, with 15 bases between them. The CDR3 sequence is CASSLGVGTGYGYTF. The CDR3 DNA reads as TGTGCCAGCAGCTTAGGGGTCGGGACTGGCTATGGCTACACCTTC.

The chain joins TRBV5-1 to TRBJ1-2, with 7 bases fitting TRBD1. Per the germline V gene, CDR1 is SGHRS and CDR2 is YFSETQ. The CDR3 sequence is 15 residues long. V trimming: 4 bases; J trimming: 6 bases; junction bases outside the gene matches: 12. CDR3 region: CASSLLRTGSDGYTF. The DNA for the CDR3 is TGCGCCAGCAGCCTTCTCCGGACAGGCTCGGATGGCTACACCTTC.

The chain uses TRBV28 and TRBJ2-3; 7 nucleotides match TRBD2. The trim removed 7 bases at V and 1 base at J, leaving 14 bases unmatched. The CDR3 is 17 amino acids. Germline CDR1 and CDR2: MDHEN and SYDVKM. This CDR3 reads CASMFRSAGPRTDTQYF. CDR3 bases: TGTGCCAGCATGTTCCGCTCAGCGGGGCCTCGCACAGATACGCAGTATTTT.

The chain employs TRBV4-3 and TRBJ1-2; no definite D call. This CDR3 contains 15 residues. V shed 0 bases and J shed 3 bases, with 11 bases lying between them. Germline V gene lookup returns CDR1 LGHNA and CDR2 YSLEER. The chain's CDR3 is CASSQEGMGDYGYTF. The CDR3 coding sequence is TGCGCCAGCAGCCAAGAGGGTATGGGAGACTATGGCTACACCTTC.

The CDR3 region is CASSFFYDREQETQYF. DNA of the CDR3: TGTGCCAGCAGCTTCTTTTATGACAGGGAACAAGAGACCCAGTACTTC. The rearrangement links TRBV11-2 to TRBJ2-5; 7 bases are shared with TRBD1. There are 16 residues in the CDR3. The germline V gene encodes CDR1 SGHAT and CDR2 FQNNGV. V lost 3 bases to trimming and J lost 2 bases; unmatched junction nucleotides: 9.

This rearrangement joins TRBV15 to TRBJ2-2; no clear D. The germline V gene has CDR1 LNHNV and CDR2 YYDKDF (reference sequence). The CDR3 has 14 amino acids. The V and J ends lost 5 bases and 5 bases respectively, with 12 bases between them. The CDR3 DNA reads TGTGCCACCAGCGAGAGCAGGATGACCGGGGAGCTGTTTTTT. This gives the protein CATSESRMTGELFF.

The chain links TRBV28 to TRBJ2-7, with 9 bases lining up with TRBD2. CDR1 is MDHEN and CDR2 is SYDVKM in the germline V gene. With 3 bases clipped from V and 3 bases from J, the junction kept 9 bases outside the gene matches. This CDR3 is built from 16 residues. CDR3 in amino acids: CASSFLAGEAIYEQYF. The CDR3 bases are TGTGCCAGCAGTTTTTTAGCGGGGGAGGCCATCTACGAGCAGTACTTC.

The chain is built from TRBV11-2 and TRBJ2-2; maybe TRBD1 (6 bases). V lost 1 base and J lost 12, with 12 bases in between. CDR1 and CDR2 (germline): SGHAT, FQNNGV. This CDR3 region has 13 residues. The CDR3 DNA reads as TGTGCCAGCAGCTTAGGGGGGCCCCGGCAGCTGTTTTTT. This sequence encodes CASSLGGPRQLFF.

The chain employs TRBV11-2 and TRBJ2-1; 13 bases map to TRBD2. This CDR3 spans 19 amino acids. The germline gives CDR1 SGHAT, CDR2 FQNNGV. With 5 bases clipped from V and 4 bases from J, the junction kept 14 bases outside the gene matches. The CDR3 reads CASSGGGLAGLAVYNEQFF. The DNA for the CDR3 is TGTGCCAGCAGCGGGGGGGGACTAGCGGGGCTTGCGGTATACAATGAGCAGTTCTTC.

The gene calls are TRBV11-2 and TRBJ2-5, with TRBD2 identical over 8 bases. This CDR3 has 14 residues. Germline V gene sequence: CDR1 SGHAT, CDR2 FQNNGV. After removal of 4 bases from V and 5 bases from J, the junction contained 6 bases not matched to a gene. The CDR3 region is CASSWSGRGETQYF. CDR3 bases: TGTGCCAGCAGCTGGAGCGGGAGAGGTGAGACCCAGTACTTC.

This clone was seen only once. This chain joins TRBV11-2 and TRBJ2-1, with 9 bases identical to TRBD2. The CDR3 runs 17 residues. Per germline, CDR1 SGHAT and CDR2 FQNNGV. The V segment lost 2 bases and the J segment 9 bases; nucleotides outside the gene matches: 14. CDR3 amino acids: CASSLLSFGLAGSEQFF. In DNA, the CDR3 is TGTGCCAGCAGCTTATTATCGTTTGGTCTAGCGGGATCTGAGCAGTTCTTC.